These T cell receptor beta chains were read from a single sample in a study of OX40 agonist ivuxolimab in advanced cancers. Profiling relied on immunoSEQ multiplex PCR, and the TCRdb table lists in-frame clones only, not all of them. Here the sample spans tens of thousands of clones, around 90% being singletons. The specimen comprised CD4+ or CD8+ T cells sorted from blood, sampled in a trial of the OX40 agonist ivuxolimab. These receptors originate from an adult with an advanced solid tumor such as melanoma, head and neck, liver or kidney cancer. CDR3s include the opening cysteine and the closing phenylalanine or tryptophan. The order of the fields is J gene, D gene, clone size, V gene, CDR3 DNA, CDR3 protein. D genes are given only for firm matches. Clone sizes are given selectively: once, few, many, or a class where the clone is expanded.

J: TRBJ1-4
D: -
size: -
V: TRBV18
DNA: TGTGCCAGCTCCCTCACCGGGCACACCGGCTCCGACCCCAATGAAAAACTGTTTTTT
CDR3: CASSLTGHTGSDPNEKLFF

J: TRBJ2-7
D: -
size: -
V: TRBV19
DNA: TGTGCCAGTAGTATGAGGGACACTTACGAGCAGTACTTC
CDR3: CASSMRDTYEQYF

J: TRBJ2-1
D: TRBD1
size: -
V: TRBV27
DNA: TGTGCCGGGGGACAGGGCGTTGAGCAGTTCTTC
CDR3: CAGGQGVEQFF

J: TRBJ2-7
D: -
size: -
V: TRBV9
DNA: TGTGCCAGCAGCGTAGACGGGGAGTACTACGAGCAGTACTTC
CDR3: CASSVDGEYYEQYF

J: TRBJ2-7
D: -
size: once
V: TRBV10-3
DNA: TGTGCCATCAGTGATGCAGGGGTCCCTCCCTACGAGCAGTACTTC
CDR3: CAISDAGVPPYEQYF

J: TRBJ1-1
D: -
size: once
V: TRBV11-2
DNA: TGTGCCAGCAGCTTATTCAGCGTCGGGACTGAAGCTTTCTTT
CDR3: CASSLFSVGTEAFF

J: TRBJ2-7
D: TRBD1
size: -
V: TRBV27
DNA: TGTGCCAGCAGTAGGGGACAGCTTCCCTCCTACGAGCAGTACTTC
CDR3: CASSRGQLPSYEQYF

J: TRBJ2-7
D: TRBD1
size: -
V: TRBV6-1
DNA: TGTGCCAGTGCACAGGGGGAGACCTACGAGCAGTACTTC
CDR3: CASAQGETYEQYF

J: TRBJ2-7
D: -
size: -
V: TRBV5-8
DNA: TGTGCCAGCAGCTTTAGGTGGCGGCCCTACGAGCAGTACTTC
CDR3: CASSFRWRPYEQYF

J: TRBJ1-1
D: -
size: -
V: TRBV11-2
DNA: TGTGCCAGCAGCTTATTCGGGCCAGAAGCTTTCTTT
CDR3: CASSLFGPEAFF

J: TRBJ1-1
D: -
size: -
V: TRBV7-9
DNA: TGTGCCAGCAGCTTCTCTGAAGCTTTCTTT
CDR3: CASSFSEAFF

J: TRBJ1-5
D: -
size: -
V: TRBV14
DNA: TGTGCCAGCAGCCGGGGCGGGAGGCCCCAGCATTTT
CDR3: CASSRGGRPQHF

J: TRBJ1-2
D: TRBD1
size: -
V: TRBV6-5
DNA: TGTGCCAGCAGTTTCACAGGGGATGGCTACACCTTC
CDR3: CASSFTGDGYTF

J: TRBJ2-7
D: -
size: -
V: TRBV4-2
DNA: TGTGCCAGCAGCCATGGCCTCCGGGACGGAACCTACGAGCAGTACTTC
CDR3: CASSHGLRDGTYEQYF

J: TRBJ1-1
D: -
size: -
V: TRBV11-2
DNA: TGTGCCAGCAGCTTAGATGGCACGAGGGTTGAAGCTTTCTTT
CDR3: CASSLDGTRVEAFF

J: TRBJ2-1
D: -
size: -
V: TRBV9
DNA: TGTGCCAGCAGCGTAGTGTCTGGGAGTGAGCAGTTCTTC
CDR3: CASSVVSGSEQFF

J: TRBJ2-3
D: TRBD2
size: -
V: TRBV27
DNA: TGTGCCAGCAGTTTTGTGCTAGCGGGTCCTGATACGCAGTATTTT
CDR3: CASSFVLAGPDTQYF

J: TRBJ1-5
D: -
size: -
V: TRBV4-1
DNA: TGCGCCAGCAGCCAATCCCTGGGAAGCAATCAGCCCCAGCATTTT
CDR3: CASSQSLGSNQPQHF

J: TRBJ2-3
D: TRBD2
size: -
V: TRBV4-1
DNA: TGCGCCAGCAGCCTCAGACTAGGGAGGGGCACAGATACGCAGTATTTT
CDR3: CASSLRLGRGTDTQYF

J: TRBJ1-2
D: -
size: -
V: TRBV6-1
DNA: TGTGCCAGCACAGGTTCTTACTATGGCTACACCTTC
CDR3: CASTGSYYGYTF

J: TRBJ2-7
D: -
size: -
V: TRBV7-2
DNA: TGTGCCAGCAGCCCGTGGGATACAGGCTACGAGCAGTACTTC
CDR3: CASSPWDTGYEQYF

J: TRBJ2-7
D: -
size: once
V: TRBV7-2
DNA: TGTGCCAGCAGCTTACGAAGCGTTAACGAGCAGTACTTC
CDR3: CASSLRSVNEQYF

J: TRBJ2-7
D: TRBD1
size: -
V: TRBV9
DNA: TGTGCCAGCAGCGTCGGGACAGCCTACGAGCAGTACTTC
CDR3: CASSVGTAYEQYF

J: TRBJ2-7
D: TRBD2
size: -
V: TRBV14
DNA: TGTGCCAGCAGCCAACTCGGGGGGTACGAGCAGTACTTC
CDR3: CASSQLGGYEQYF

J: TRBJ2-5
D: -
size: -
V: TRBV28
DNA: TGTGCCAGCAGTTTAGGGGCAGAAGAGACCCAGTACTTC
CDR3: CASSLGAEETQYF

J: TRBJ1-1
D: -
size: -
V: TRBV5-4
DNA: TGTGCCAGCAGTTACGCCGGGACCGAAGCTTTCTTT
CDR3: CASSYAGTEAFF

J: TRBJ2-7
D: TRBD2
size: -
V: TRBV9
DNA: TGTGCCAGCAGCGAATCGGGAGGGCCCTACGAGCAGTACTTC
CDR3: CASSESGGPYEQYF

J: TRBJ2-3
D: -
size: -
V: TRBV10-3
DNA: TGTGCCATCAGTGAGAGTTGGGGGGCCGGCACAGATACGCAGTATTTT
CDR3: CAISESWGAGTDTQYF

J: TRBJ1-4
D: -
size: -
V: TRBV5-4
DNA: TGTGCCAGCAGCTTAGGAGGGAGTAATGAAAAACTGTTTTTT
CDR3: CASSLGGSNEKLFF

J: TRBJ2-3
D: -
size: -
V: TRBV9
DNA: TGTGCCAGCAGCGTTAGTAGCGGAGTGATGACAGATACGCAGTATTTT
CDR3: CASSVSSGVMTDTQYF

J: TRBJ1-4
D: -
size: -
V: TRBV2
DNA: TGTGCCAGCAGTGATTGGGGACCCCGGGAACTGTTTTTT
CDR3: CASSDWGPRELFF

J: TRBJ2-7
D: TRBD2
size: -
V: TRBV2
DNA: TGTGCCAGCAGCGCCATAAGCGGGGTGGGAGACGAGCAGTACTTC
CDR3: CASSAISGVGDEQYF

J: TRBJ2-7
D: -
size: -
V: TRBV28
DNA: TGTGCCAGCAGTACCTTCCTGACCCACGAGCAGTACTTC
CDR3: CASSTFLTHEQYF

J: TRBJ1-5
D: -
size: few
V: TRBV27
DNA: TGTGCCAGCAGTGCCGGTAGTAGCAATCAGCCCCAGCATTTT
CDR3: CASSAGSSNQPQHF

J: TRBJ1-1
D: -
size: -
V: TRBV6-1
DNA: TGTGCCAGCAGTGAAGATGGAGCCCGGAACACTGAAGCTTTCTTT
CDR3: CASSEDGARNTEAFF

J: TRBJ2-5
D: -
size: -
V: TRBV9
DNA: TGTGCCAGCAGCGTAGAGTTTGCGGGACACAATGGCCAAGAGACCCAGTACTTC
CDR3: CASSVEFAGHNGQETQYF

J: TRBJ2-7
D: -
size: -
V: TRBV27
DNA: TGTGCCAGCGGCCTCGGGGACCCCTACGAGCAGTACTTC
CDR3: CASGLGDPYEQYF

J: TRBJ2-3
D: TRBD2
size: -
V: TRBV9
DNA: TGTGCCAGCAGCGTAGAGAGCGGGGTCGCTAGCACAGATACGCAGTATTTT
CDR3: CASSVESGVASTDTQYF

J: TRBJ2-3
D: -
size: -
V: TRBV19
DNA: TGTGCCAGCACCCCGGCGGGCGGGAGCACAGATACGCAGTATTTT
CDR3: CASTPAGGSTDTQYF

J: TRBJ1-1
D: TRBD1
size: -
V: TRBV7-8
DNA: TGTGCCAGCAGCTTACAGGGGGCCACCACTGAAGCTTTCTTT
CDR3: CASSLQGATTEAFF